This is a list of T cell receptor beta chains from one sample in a study of blood T cell repertoires in COVID-19. The method was immunoSEQ multiplex PCR; TCRdb's version includes in-frame clones alone and lacks a portion of them. There are around 130,000 clones in the sample; approximately 88% occur only once, and approximately 2.3% lies in the top ten. Material: peripheral blood. These receptor sequences come from a man aged 65-85 years with active COVID-19. The CDR3 runs from the conserved cysteine through the conserved F or W. D genes are given only for firm matches. Expanded clones get a size class; other rows say once, few or many, or leave the size out.

j_gene,d_gene,v_gene,abundance,CDR3aa,CDR3nt
TRBJ2-1,-,TRBV3-1/TRBV3-2,-,CASSQAQSYNEQFF,TGTGCCAGCAGCCAGGCACAATCCTACAATGAGCAGTTCTTC
TRBJ2-7,TRBD1,TRBV27,-,CASSFQGTGGYEQYF,TGTGCCAGCAGTTTCCAAGGGACAGGGGGCTACGAGCAGTACTTC
TRBJ1-6,-,TRBV4-1,few,CASRQRGTAYNSPLHF,TGCGCCAGCAGGCAACGAGGGACTGCCTATAATTCACCCCTCCACTTT
TRBJ2-2,-,TRBV7-6,-,CASSSPAGEAGELFF,TGTGCCAGCAGCTCCCCGGCAGGGGAAGCCGGGGAGCTGTTTTTT
TRBJ2-3,TRBD1,TRBV6-5,-,CASSLDRGVDTQYF,TGTGCCAGCAGTCTCGACAGGGGAGTAGATACGCAGTATTTT
TRBJ2-3,TRBD2,TRBV7-3,-,CASSLALAGDTQYF,TGTGCCAGCAGCTTGGCACTAGCGGGGGATACGCAGTATTTT
TRBJ2-7,-,TRBV3-1/TRBV3-2,-,CASSQTNFGEQYF,TGTGCCAGCAGCCAAACGAACTTCGGCGAGCAGTACTTC
TRBJ2-7,TRBD2,TRBV28,-,CASSPPGVAGEDEQYF,TGTGCCAGCAGTCCCCCCGGGGTAGCGGGAGAGGATGAGCAGTACTTC
TRBJ2-3,-,TRBV11-2,-,CASSYRVGRGLDTQYF,TGTGCCAGCAGCTATCGCGTAGGACGGGGGTTGGATACGCAGTATTTT
TRBJ2-1,TRBD1,TRBV6-6,-,CASSPGTGGAGYNEQFF,TGTGCCAGCAGTCCCGGTACAGGGGGCGCAGGCTACAATGAGCAGTTCTTC
TRBJ2-2,-,TRBV29-1,-,CSVVPGVNTGELFF,TGCAGCGTTGTGCCAGGGGTGAACACCGGGGAGCTGTTTTTT
TRBJ1-2,-,TRBV28,-,CASTPGGTARGYTF,TGTGCCAGCACCCCTGGAGGAACAGCTCGTGGCTACACCTTC
TRBJ2-1,-,TRBV19,-,CASSIGQGIDEQFF,TGTGCCAGTAGTATAGGGCAGGGGATCGATGAGCAGTTCTTC
TRBJ1-5,-,TRBV6-5,-,CASSRLGGQPQHF,TGTGCCAGCAGTAGGCTCGGGGGTCAGCCCCAGCATTTT
TRBJ2-1,TRBD2,TRBV5-1,-,CASSSSGSSYNEQFF,TGCGCCAGCAGCTCTAGCGGGAGCTCCTACAATGAGCAGTTCTTC
TRBJ2-3,-,TRBV29-1,-,CSVEGEGAQADTQYF,TGCAGCGTTGAAGGTGAAGGGGCTCAGGCAGATACGCAGTATTTT
TRBJ2-5,-,TRBV11-3,-,CASSLDPGGTQYF,TGTGCCAGCAGCTTAGATCCCGGAGGGACCCAGTACTTC
TRBJ2-7,TRBD2,TRBV3-1/TRBV3-2,-,CASSQQGTSGTHEQYF,TGTGCCAGCAGCCAGCAGGGGACTAGCGGGACCCACGAGCAGTACTTC
TRBJ2-1,-,TRBV19,-,CASSIRGQYNEQFF,TGTGCCAGTAGTATAAGAGGACAGTACAATGAGCAGTTCTTC
TRBJ1-2,TRBD1,TRBV30,once,CAWRDRGLDGYTF,TGTGCCTGGAGGGACAGGGGGCTGGACGGCTACACCTTC
TRBJ1-6,-,TRBV18,once,CASSPGERNSPLHF,TGTGCCAGCTCACCAGGGGAGAGGAATTCACCCCTCCACTTT
TRBJ2-1,TRBD1,TRBV11-1,-,CASSLTAGTGHNEQFF,TGTGCCAGCAGCTTAACCGCCGGGACAGGGCACAATGAGCAGTTCTTC
TRBJ2-7,TRBD2,TRBV24-1,-,CATSDAGTSDEQYF,TGTGCCACCAGTGACGCTGGGACTAGCGACGAGCAGTACTTC
TRBJ2-7,-,TRBV2,-,CASRDDRYHEQYF,TGTGCCAGCAGAGATGACAGGTACCACGAGCAGTACTTC
TRBJ2-3,-,TRBV13,-,CASSLMGADTQYF,TGTGCCAGCAGCTTAATGGGGGCGGATACGCAGTATTTT
TRBJ2-1,TRBD1,TRBV6-5,-,CASRAGQGYEQFF,TGTGCCAGCAGGGCGGGACAGGGATATGAGCAGTTCTTC
TRBJ2-7,TRBD1,TRBV27,-,CASRRGRSDEQYF,TGTGCCAGCAGGAGGGGGCGAAGCGACGAGCAGTACTTC
TRBJ1-4,-,TRBV5-1,-,CASSLVVGEKLFF,TGCGCCAGCAGCTTGGTTGTTGGCGAAAAACTGTTTTTT
TRBJ1-5,-,TRBV27,-,CASRQGRQQPQHF,TGTGCCAGCAGGCAGGGCCGGCAGCAGCCCCAGCATTTT
TRBJ2-7,TRBD2,TRBV28,-,CASRSGSYEQYF,TGTGCCAGTCGGAGCGGGAGTTACGAGCAGTACTTC
TRBJ1-3,TRBD1,TRBV27,-,CASRGTGRNTIYF,TGTGCCAGCAGGGGGACAGGGCGAAACACCATATATTTT
TRBJ1-6,-,TRBV28,-,CASSLPSGGGGVGSPLHF,TGTGCCAGCAGTTTACCGAGCGGGGGTGGGGGTGTTGGTTCACCCCTCCACTTT
TRBJ2-5,-,TRBV4-3,-,CASSHRGETQYF,TGCGCCAGCAGCCACAGAGGAGAGACCCAGTACTTC
TRBJ2-2,TRBD1,TRBV28,-,CASSPSDRGPSGELFF,TGTGCCAGCAGTCCTTCGGACAGGGGGCCGTCCGGGGAGCTGTTTTTT
TRBJ1-2,TRBD1,TRBV27,-,CASSLRRGQGYTF,TGTGCCAGCAGTTTAAGGAGGGGGCAGGGCTACACCTTC
TRBJ1-5,TRBD1,TRBV6-1,-,CASSERGGDQPQHF,TGTGCCAGCAGTGAAAGAGGGGGCGATCAGCCCCAGCATTTT
TRBJ2-3,TRBD2,TRBV4-2,-,CASSQDWTGGGADTQYF,TGTGCCAGCAGCCAAGATTGGACGGGAGGGGGGGCAGATACGCAGTATTTT
TRBJ2-7,TRBD1,TRBV6-5,-,CASSFPGTGFYEQYF,TGTGCCAGCAGTTTTCCCGGGACAGGGTTCTACGAGCAGTACTTC
TRBJ2-3,TRBD2,TRBV30,-,CAWTRGGRKMDTQYF,TGTGCCTGGACTAGAGGCGGGAGAAAAATGGATACGCAGTATTTT
TRBJ1-1,TRBD1,TRBV29-1,-,CSVDRGDTEAFF,TGCAGCGTGGACAGGGGCGACACTGAAGCTTTCTTT
TRBJ2-7,-,TRBV7-2,-,CASSLKQFYEQYF,TGTGCCAGCAGCTTAAAACAGTTCTACGAGCAGTACTTC
TRBJ1-4,-,TRBV3-1/TRBV3-2,-,CASSREGAGEKLFF,TGTGCCAGCAGCCGTGAGGGAGCCGGTGAAAAACTGTTTTTT
TRBJ2-7,-,TRBV15,once,CATSREQGGVSYEQYF,TGTGCCACCAGCAGAGAACAGGGAGGGGTCTCCTACGAGCAGTACTTC
TRBJ2-7,-,TRBV5-1,once,CASSLGGTSRGEQYF,TGCGCCAGCAGCTTGGGGGGGACTTCGAGAGGCGAGCAGTACTTC
TRBJ2-7,-,TRBV28,-,CASRSSALSYEQYF,TGTGCCAGCAGGTCTAGCGCGCTCTCCTACGAGCAGTACTTC
TRBJ2-1,TRBD2,TRBV5-5,-,CASSSGTSGPGHEQFF,TGTGCCAGCAGCTCGGGGACTAGCGGGCCCGGTCATGAGCAGTTCTTC
TRBJ2-5,TRBD2,TRBV11-2,-,CASSQPGLAGETQYF,TGTGCCAGCAGCCAACCGGGACTAGCAGGGGAGACCCAGTACTTC
TRBJ2-2,-,TRBV30,-,CAWSSPTGRNTGELFF,TGTGCCTGGAGTTCACCCACAGGGCGGAACACCGGGGAGCTGTTTTTT
TRBJ1-2,TRBD1,TRBV7-2,-,CASTRDRQGSNYGYTF,TGTGCCAGCACCCGGGACCGACAGGGATCGAACTATGGCTACACCTTC
TRBJ2-7,-,TRBV28,-,CASSSPGLSLYEQYF,TGTGCCAGCAGTTCCCCGGGACTTTCTTTGTACGAGCAGTACTTC
TRBJ1-1,-,TRBV27,-,CASSLRGVGTEAFF,TGTGCCAGCAGTTTACGGGGAGTCGGGACTGAAGCTTTCTTT
TRBJ1-2,-,TRBV5-1,-,CASSLARGLSNGYTF,TGCGCCAGCAGCCTTGCCAGGGGCCTATCGAATGGCTACACCTTC